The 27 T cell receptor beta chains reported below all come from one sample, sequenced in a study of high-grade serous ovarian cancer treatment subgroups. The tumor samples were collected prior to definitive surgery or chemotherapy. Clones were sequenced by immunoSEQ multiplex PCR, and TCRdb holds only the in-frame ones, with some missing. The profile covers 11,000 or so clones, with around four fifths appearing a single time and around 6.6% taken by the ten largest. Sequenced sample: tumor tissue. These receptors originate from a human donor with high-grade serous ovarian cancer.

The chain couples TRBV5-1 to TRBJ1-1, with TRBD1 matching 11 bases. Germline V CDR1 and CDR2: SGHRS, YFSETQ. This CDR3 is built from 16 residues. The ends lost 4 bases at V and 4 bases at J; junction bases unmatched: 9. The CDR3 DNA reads TGCGCCAGCAGCCCCCGGACAGGGGGCGCGAGCACTGAAGCTTTCTTT. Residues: CASSPRTGGASTEAFF.

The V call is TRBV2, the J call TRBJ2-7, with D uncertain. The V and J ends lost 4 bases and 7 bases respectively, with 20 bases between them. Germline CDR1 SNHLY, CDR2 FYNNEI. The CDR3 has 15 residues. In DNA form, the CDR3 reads TGTGCCAGCAGTGGTTGGTCACACGCCCTACAAGAGCAGTACTTC. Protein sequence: CASSGWSHALQEQYF.

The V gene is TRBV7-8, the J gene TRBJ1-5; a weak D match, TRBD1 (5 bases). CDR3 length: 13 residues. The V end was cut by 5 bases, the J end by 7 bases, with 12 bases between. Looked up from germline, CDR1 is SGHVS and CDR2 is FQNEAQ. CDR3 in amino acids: CASSRRVGQPQHF. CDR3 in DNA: TGTGCCAGCAGCCGCAGGGTAGGGCAGCCCCAGCATTTT.

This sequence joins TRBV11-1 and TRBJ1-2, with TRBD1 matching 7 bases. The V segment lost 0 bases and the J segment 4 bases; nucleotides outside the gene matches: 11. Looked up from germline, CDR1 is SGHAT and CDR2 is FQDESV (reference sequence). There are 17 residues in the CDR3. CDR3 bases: TGTGCCAGCAGCTTAGCCCTTAACAGGGGAAGTGGCTATGGCTACACCTTC. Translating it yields CASSLALNRGSGYGYTF.

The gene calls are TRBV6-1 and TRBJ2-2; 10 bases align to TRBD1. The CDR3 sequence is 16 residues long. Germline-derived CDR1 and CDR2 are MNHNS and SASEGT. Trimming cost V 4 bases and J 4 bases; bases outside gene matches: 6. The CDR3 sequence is CASSADRGLGTGELFF. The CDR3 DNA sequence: TGTGCCAGCAGTGCAGACAGGGGGCTGGGCACCGGGGAGCTGTTTTTT.

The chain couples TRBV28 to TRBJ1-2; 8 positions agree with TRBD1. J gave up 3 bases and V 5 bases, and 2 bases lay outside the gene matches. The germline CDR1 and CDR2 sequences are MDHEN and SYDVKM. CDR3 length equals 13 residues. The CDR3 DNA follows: TGTGCCAGCAGTCCGGGACAGGACTATGGCTACACCTTC. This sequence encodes CASSPGQDYGYTF.

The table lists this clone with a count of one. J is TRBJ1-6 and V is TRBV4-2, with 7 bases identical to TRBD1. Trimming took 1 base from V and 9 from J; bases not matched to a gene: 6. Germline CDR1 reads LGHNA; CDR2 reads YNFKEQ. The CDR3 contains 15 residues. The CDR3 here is CASSQVGQVGSPLHF. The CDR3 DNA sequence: TGTGCCAGCAGCCAAGTTGGACAGGTCGGTTCACCCCTCCACTTT.

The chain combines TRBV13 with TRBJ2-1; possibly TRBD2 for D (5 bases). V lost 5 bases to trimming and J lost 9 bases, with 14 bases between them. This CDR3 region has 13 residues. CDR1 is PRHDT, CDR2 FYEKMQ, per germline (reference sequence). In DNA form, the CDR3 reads TGTGCCAGCAGCCCCCGCGGGCCGGGTGAGCAGTTCTTC. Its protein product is CASSPRGPGEQFF.

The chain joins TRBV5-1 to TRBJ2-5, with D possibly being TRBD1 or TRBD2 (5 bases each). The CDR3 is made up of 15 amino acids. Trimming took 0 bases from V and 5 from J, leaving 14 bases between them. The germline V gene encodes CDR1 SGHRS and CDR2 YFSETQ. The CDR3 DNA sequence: TGCGCCAGCAGCTTGGGTTTGGGGGTGGAGGAGACCCAGTACTTC. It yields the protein CASSLGLGVEETQYF. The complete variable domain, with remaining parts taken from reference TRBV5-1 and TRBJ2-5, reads KAGVTQTPRYLIKTRGQQVTLSCSPISGHRSVSWYQQTPGQGLQFLFEYFSETQRNKGNFPGRFSGRQFSNSRSEMNVSTLELGDSALYLCASSLGLGVEETQYFGPGTRLLVL.

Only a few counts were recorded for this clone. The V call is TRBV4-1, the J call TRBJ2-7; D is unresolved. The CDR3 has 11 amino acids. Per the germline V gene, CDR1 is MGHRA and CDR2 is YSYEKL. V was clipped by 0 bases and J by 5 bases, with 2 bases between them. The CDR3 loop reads CASSQDNEQYF. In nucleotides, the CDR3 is TGCGCCAGCAGCCAAGATAACGAGCAGTACTTC.

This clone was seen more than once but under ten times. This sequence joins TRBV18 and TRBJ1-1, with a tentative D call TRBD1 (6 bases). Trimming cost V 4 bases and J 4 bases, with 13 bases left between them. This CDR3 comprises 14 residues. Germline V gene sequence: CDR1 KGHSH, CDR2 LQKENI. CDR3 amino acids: CASSLFPTGTEAFF. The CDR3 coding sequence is TGTGCCAGCTCACTTTTCCCGACAGGCACTGAAGCTTTCTTT.

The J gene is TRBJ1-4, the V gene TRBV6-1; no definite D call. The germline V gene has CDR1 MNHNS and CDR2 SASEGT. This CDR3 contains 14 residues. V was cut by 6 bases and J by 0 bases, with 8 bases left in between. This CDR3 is CASRYGPTNEKLFF. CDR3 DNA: TGTGCCAGCAGGTACGGACCAACTAATGAAAAACTGTTTTTT.

The CDR3 region is CASRERYEQYF. CDR3 nucleotide sequence: TGTGCCAGCAGAGAGCGGTACGAGCAGTACTTC. The J gene is TRBJ2-7, the V gene TRBV27, with D tentatively TRBD2 (5 bases). Deletions cut 6 bases from V and 4 bases from J, with 7 bases between. CDR3 length: 11 amino acids. From germline, CDR1 is MNHEY and CDR2 SMNVEV (reference sequence).

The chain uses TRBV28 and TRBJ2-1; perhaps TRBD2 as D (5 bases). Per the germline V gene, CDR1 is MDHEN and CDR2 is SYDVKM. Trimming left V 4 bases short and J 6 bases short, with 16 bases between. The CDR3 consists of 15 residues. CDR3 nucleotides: TGTGCCAGCAGTTCTCCGGGGTTGGTTTCCAATGAGCAGTTCTTC. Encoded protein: CASSSPGLVSNEQFF. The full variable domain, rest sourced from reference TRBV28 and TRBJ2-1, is DVKVTQSSRYLVKRTGEKVFLECVQDMDHENMFWYRQDPGLGLRLIYFSYDVKMKEKGDIPEGYSVSREKKERFSLILESASTNQTSMYLCASSSPGLVSNEQFFGPGTRLTVL.

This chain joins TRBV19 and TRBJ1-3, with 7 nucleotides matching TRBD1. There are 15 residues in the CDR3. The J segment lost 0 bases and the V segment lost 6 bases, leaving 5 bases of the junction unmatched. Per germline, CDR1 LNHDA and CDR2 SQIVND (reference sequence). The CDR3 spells CASSPGGNSGNTIYF. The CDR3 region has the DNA TGTGCCAGTAGCCCAGGGGGTAACTCTGGAAACACCATATATTTT.

CDR3 coding DNA: TGTGCCAGCAGCTCCACCTACGAGCAGTACTTC. Amino acids: CASSSTYEQYF. The chain recombines TRBV11-2 with TRBJ2-7; no reliable D call. V dropped 4 bases and J dropped 2 bases, with 3 bases sitting between them. Looked up from germline, CDR1 is SGHAT and CDR2 is FQNNGV. The CDR3 runs to 11 residues. Using reference TRBV11-2 and TRBJ2-7 for the parts outside the CDR3, the full variable domain is EAGVAQSPRYKIIEKRQSVAFWCNPISGHATLYWYQQILGQGPKLLIQFQNNGVVDDSQLPKDRFSAERLKGVDSTLKIQPAKLEDSAVYLCASSSTYEQYFGPGTRLTVT.

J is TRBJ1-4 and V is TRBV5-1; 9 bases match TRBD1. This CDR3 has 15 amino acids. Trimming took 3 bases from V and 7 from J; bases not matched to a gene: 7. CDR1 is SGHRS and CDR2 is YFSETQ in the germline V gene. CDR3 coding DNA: TGCGCCAGCAGCTCACGACAGGGGGAGGGTGAAAAACTGTTTTTT. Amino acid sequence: CASSSRQGEGEKLFF.

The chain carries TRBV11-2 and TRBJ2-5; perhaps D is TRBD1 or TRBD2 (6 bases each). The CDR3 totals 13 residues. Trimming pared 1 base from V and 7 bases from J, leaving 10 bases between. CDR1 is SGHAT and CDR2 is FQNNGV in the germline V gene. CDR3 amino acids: CASSLGGGGTQYF. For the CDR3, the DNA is TGTGCCAGCAGCTTAGGCGGAGGGGGGACCCAGTACTTC. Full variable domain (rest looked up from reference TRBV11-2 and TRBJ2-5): EAGVAQSPRYKIIEKRQSVAFWCNPISGHATLYWYQQILGQGPKLLIQFQNNGVVDDSQLPKDRFSAERLKGVDSTLKIQPAKLEDSAVYLCASSLGGGGTQYFGPGTRLLVL.

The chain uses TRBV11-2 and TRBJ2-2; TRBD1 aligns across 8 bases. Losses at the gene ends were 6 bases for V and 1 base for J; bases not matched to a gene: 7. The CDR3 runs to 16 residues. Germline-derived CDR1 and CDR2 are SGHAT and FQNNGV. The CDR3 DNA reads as TGTGCCAGCAGTCTTGCCGGGACAGGGAACACCGGGGAGCTGTTTTTT. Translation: CASSLAGTGNTGELFF.

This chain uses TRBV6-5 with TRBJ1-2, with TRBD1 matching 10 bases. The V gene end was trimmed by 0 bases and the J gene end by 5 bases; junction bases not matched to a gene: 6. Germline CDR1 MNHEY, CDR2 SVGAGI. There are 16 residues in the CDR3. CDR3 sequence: CASSYSRTGGGYGYTF. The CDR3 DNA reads TGTGCCAGCAGTTACTCCCGGACAGGGGGAGGGTATGGCTACACCTTC.

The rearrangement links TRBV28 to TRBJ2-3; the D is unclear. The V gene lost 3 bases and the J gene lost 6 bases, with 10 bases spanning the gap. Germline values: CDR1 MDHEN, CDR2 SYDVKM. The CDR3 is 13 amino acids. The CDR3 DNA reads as TGTGCCAGCAGTTTGCGGATGGGGGATACGCAGTATTTT. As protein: CASSLRMGDTQYF.

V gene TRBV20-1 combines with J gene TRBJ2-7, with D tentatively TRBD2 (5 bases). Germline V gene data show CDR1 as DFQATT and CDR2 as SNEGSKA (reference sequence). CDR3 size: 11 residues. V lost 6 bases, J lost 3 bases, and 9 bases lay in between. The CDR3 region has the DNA TGCAGTGCACTACTAGGCTACGAGCAGTACTTC. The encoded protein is CSALLGYEQYF.

CDR3 protein: CAWSVPIGGSTDTQYF. The CDR3 DNA reads as TGTGCCTGGAGTGTACCTATAGGCGGAAGCACAGATACGCAGTATTTT. The chain joins TRBV30 to TRBJ2-3, with D uncertain. The CDR3 totals 16 residues. The V end lost 0 bases, the J end lost 0 bases, and 13 bases lay between the germline ends. Germline CDR1 and CDR2: GTSNPN and SVGIG (reference sequence).

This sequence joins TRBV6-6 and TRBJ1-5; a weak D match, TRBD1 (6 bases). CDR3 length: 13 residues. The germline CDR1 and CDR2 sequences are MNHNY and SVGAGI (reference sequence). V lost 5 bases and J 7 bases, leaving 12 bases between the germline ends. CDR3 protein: CASSPRQEQPQHF. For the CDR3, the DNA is TGTGCCAGCAGTCCCCGACAGGAGCAGCCCCAGCATTTT.

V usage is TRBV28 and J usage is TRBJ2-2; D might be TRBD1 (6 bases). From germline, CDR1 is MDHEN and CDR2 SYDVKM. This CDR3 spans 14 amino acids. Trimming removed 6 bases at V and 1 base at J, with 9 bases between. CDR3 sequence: CASSVGQNTGELFF. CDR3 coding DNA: TGTGCCAGCAGCGTGGGACAGAACACCGGGGAGCTGTTTTTT.

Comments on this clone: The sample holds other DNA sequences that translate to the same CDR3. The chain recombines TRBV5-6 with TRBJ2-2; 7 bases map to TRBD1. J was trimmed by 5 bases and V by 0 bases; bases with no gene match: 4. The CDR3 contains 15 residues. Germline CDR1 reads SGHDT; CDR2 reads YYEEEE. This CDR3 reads CASSLVQGDTGELFF. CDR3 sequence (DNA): TGTGCCAGCAGCTTGGTCCAGGGGGATACCGGGGAGCTGTTTTTT.

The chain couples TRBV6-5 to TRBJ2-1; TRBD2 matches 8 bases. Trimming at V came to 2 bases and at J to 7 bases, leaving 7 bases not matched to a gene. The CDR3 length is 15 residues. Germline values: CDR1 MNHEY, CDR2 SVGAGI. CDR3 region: CASSYGRLALNEQFF. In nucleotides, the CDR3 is TGTGCCAGCAGTTACGGACGACTAGCGTTGAATGAGCAGTTCTTC.